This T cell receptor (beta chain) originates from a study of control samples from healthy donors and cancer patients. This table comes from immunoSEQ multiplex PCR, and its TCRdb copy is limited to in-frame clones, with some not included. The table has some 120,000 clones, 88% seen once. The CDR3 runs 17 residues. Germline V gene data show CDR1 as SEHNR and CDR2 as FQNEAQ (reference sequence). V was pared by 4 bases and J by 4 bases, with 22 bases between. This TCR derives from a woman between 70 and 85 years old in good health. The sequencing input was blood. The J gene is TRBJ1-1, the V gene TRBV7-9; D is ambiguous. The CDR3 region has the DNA TGTGCCAGCAGCTCTCTACCCTTGGGATGGCACGCCACTGAAGCTTTCTTT. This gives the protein CASSSLPLGWHATEAFF.